The T cell receptor (beta chain) under discussion was sequenced for a study of blood T cell repertoires in COVID-19. Background on the study: T cells, B-cell-depleted T cells, or PBMCs supplied cDNA or gDNA.

J lost 5 bases, V lost 5 bases, and 0 bases had no gene match. Germline V gene data show CDR1 as LGHDT and CDR2 as YNNKEL (reference sequence). This CDR3 comprises 12 residues. The age range of participants was 18 to 89 years, with residence in about 25 US areas. In the original workflow: By means of reference gene primer amplification, nucleated cell counts were estimated. Measured with immunoSEQ multiplex PCR; TCRdb has only the in-frame clones, and not every one. Clonal size and the V and J genes are those of that table, whereas D and trimming came from the DNA. Among some 180,000 clones, approximately 79% were seen once, and the ten largest hold more than 4.5%.

The sequence derives from a woman aged 55-75 years with acute COVID-19. Input material: PBMCs or T cells enriched from blood (not recorded which). The rearrangement joins TRBV3-1 (or the pseudogene TRBV3-2) to TRBJ2-1; 7 positions match TRBD1. The CDR3 here is CASSDRDNEQFF. The CDR3 DNA follows: TGTGCCAGCAGCGACAGGGACAATGAGCAGTTCTTC.